The clone carrying this T cell receptor (beta chain) is classed as large (0.1 to 1%). The data were taken from a study of human T cells and chemical hapten exposure. Overall study: Skin on the upper inner arm, approximately 2 cm by approximately 2 cm in size, was sensitized with 2% DPC. Patch testing was performed with 0.01% DPC on the upper back, with reading at 6 days.

Each CDR3 protein is one row after TCRdb ran MiXCR on the RACE reads. Of roughly 38,000 distinct CDR3 sequences in the sample, around a tenth were seen once. CDR3 size: 13 residues. Germline V gene data show CDR1 as SGHDT and CDR2 as YYEEEE. Trimming at V came to 4 bases and at J to 4 bases, leaving 5 bases not matched to a gene. Sample time point: patch test 3, about 24 weeks after DPC sensitization. The treatment denotes: therapeutic diphenylcyclopropenone sensitization with weekly scalp DPC. Unfractionated whole blood was the source of the extracted total RNA. The receptor's source is a man aged 50 to 59 with alopecia areata. Some clones in this sample may be carry-over from other donors' samples. The sequences come from whole blood, collected in connection with sensitization to the hapten diphenylcyclopropenone (DPC). The genes are TRBV5-6 and TRBJ2-7, with 7 bases that match TRBD1. The CDR3 DNA reads as TGTGCCAGCAGCACCGGGACAGAATACGAGCAGTACTTC. As protein: CASSTGTEYEQYF.